The rows below give T cell receptor beta chains drawn from one sample of a study of OX40 agonist ivuxolimab in advanced cancers. Clones were read by immunoSEQ multiplex PCR, and TCRdb kept only the in-frame ones, dropping some. The sample has 90,000 to 100,000 clones; less than 90% are singletons. The material was CD4+ or CD8+ T cells sorted from blood, obtained in a trial of the OX40 agonist ivuxolimab. These receptors originate from an adult with an advanced solid tumor such as melanoma, head and neck, liver or kidney cancer. CDR3s include the opening cysteine and the closing phenylalanine or tryptophan. Each record gives: CDR3 protein, CDR3 DNA, clone size, D gene, J gene, V gene. D genes are given only for firm matches. Where a row states a size, it is once, few, many or the class of an expanded clone; other rows omit it.

CDR3 protein: CASNYQGANYGYTF
CDR3 DNA: TGCGCCAGCAATTATCAGGGTGCTAACTATGGCTACACCTTC
clone size: once
D gene: NA
J gene: TRBJ1-2
V gene: TRBV5-1

CDR3 protein: CATEGAGETQYF
CDR3 DNA: TGTGCCACCGAGGGGGCCGGAGAGACCCAGTACTTC
clone size: NA
D gene: TRBD1
J gene: TRBJ2-5
V gene: TRBV5-4

CDR3 protein: CASSSRRGGLGNYGYTF
CDR3 DNA: TGTGCCAGCAGCTCTCGACGGGGGGGGCTGGGTAACTATGGCTACACCTTC
clone size: NA
D gene: NA
J gene: TRBJ1-2
V gene: TRBV7-2

CDR3 protein: CASSLEGRSSDTQYF
CDR3 DNA: TGTGCCAGCAGCTTAGAGGGGAGGAGTTCAGATACGCAGTATTTT
clone size: NA
D gene: NA
J gene: TRBJ2-3
V gene: TRBV5-4

CDR3 protein: CASSLSLNYGYTF
CDR3 DNA: TGTGCCAGCAGCTTGAGCCTGAACTATGGCTACACCTTC
clone size: once
D gene: NA
J gene: TRBJ1-2
V gene: TRBV5-8

CDR3 protein: CASSPTRVFSDTEAFF
CDR3 DNA: TGCGCCAGCAGCCCCACACGGGTTTTTAGTGACACTGAAGCTTTCTTT
clone size: once
D gene: NA
J gene: TRBJ1-1
V gene: TRBV5-1

CDR3 protein: CASRHRTPNEQFF
CDR3 DNA: TGTGCCAGCAGGCACAGGACCCCCAATGAGCAGTTCTTC
clone size: few
D gene: NA
J gene: TRBJ2-1
V gene: TRBV2

CDR3 protein: CASSFSADTQYF
CDR3 DNA: TGTGCCAGCAGCTTTAGCGCAGATACGCAGTATTTT
clone size: NA
D gene: NA
J gene: TRBJ2-3
V gene: TRBV7-2

CDR3 protein: CASSAEVNTEAFF
CDR3 DNA: TGTGCCAGCAGTGCCGAAGTGAACACTGAAGCTTTCTTT
clone size: NA
D gene: NA
J gene: TRBJ1-1
V gene: TRBV6-5

CDR3 protein: CASTPDRASGYTF
CDR3 DNA: TGTGCCAGCACCCCAGACAGGGCTAGCGGCTACACCTTC
clone size: NA
D gene: TRBD1
J gene: TRBJ1-2
V gene: TRBV6-1

CDR3 protein: CASSQTSGRRGDTQYF
CDR3 DNA: TGTGCCAGCAGCCAAACCAGCGGGAGGAGGGGGGATACGCAGTATTTT
clone size: NA
D gene: TRBD2
J gene: TRBJ2-3
V gene: TRBV9

CDR3 protein: CASSQERNGGNSYNEQFF
CDR3 DNA: TGCGCCAGCAGCCAAGAGAGGAACGGCGGAAACTCCTACAATGAGCAGTTCTTC
clone size: NA
D gene: NA
J gene: TRBJ2-1
V gene: TRBV4-3

CDR3 protein: CAISESGLAGETQYF
CDR3 DNA: TGTGCCATCAGTGAGTCGGGGCTAGCGGGAGAGACCCAGTACTTC
clone size: NA
D gene: TRBD2
J gene: TRBJ2-5
V gene: TRBV10-3

CDR3 protein: CASSATGSVHQPQHF
CDR3 DNA: TGCGCCAGCAGCGCGACAGGGTCGGTTCATCAGCCCCAGCATTTT
clone size: NA
D gene: TRBD1
J gene: TRBJ1-5
V gene: TRBV5-1

CDR3 protein: CASSYGTFNTEQFF
CDR3 DNA: TGTGCCAGCTCATACGGGACTTTTAACACTGAGCAGTTCTTC
clone size: once
D gene: NA
J gene: TRBJ2-1
V gene: TRBV11-3

CDR3 protein: CASSQGVAGQRRNEQFF
CDR3 DNA: TGTGCCAGCAGCCAAGGGGTGGCGGGCCAGCGGAGGAATGAGCAGTTCTTC
clone size: NA
D gene: NA
J gene: TRBJ2-1
V gene: TRBV4-2

CDR3 protein: CAIRHPGQGDSPLHF
CDR3 DNA: TGTGCCATCAGACATCCGGGACAGGGGGATTCACCCCTCCACTTT
clone size: NA
D gene: TRBD1
J gene: TRBJ1-6
V gene: TRBV10-3

CDR3 protein: CASSLGGTSGNTGELFF
CDR3 DNA: TGTGCCAGCAGCTTGGGAGGGACTAGCGGGAACACCGGGGAGCTGTTTTTT
clone size: once
D gene: TRBD2
J gene: TRBJ2-2
V gene: TRBV5-4

CDR3 protein: CASSLRPQEQYF
CDR3 DNA: TGTGCCAGCAGCTTACGGCCCCAGGAGCAGTACTTC
clone size: NA
D gene: NA
J gene: TRBJ2-7
V gene: TRBV5-5

CDR3 protein: CSVDLARDTQYF
CDR3 DNA: TGCAGCGTTGACCTAGCGCGAGATACGCAGTATTTT
clone size: NA
D gene: NA
J gene: TRBJ2-3
V gene: TRBV29-1

CDR3 protein: CASSREGTGDAFF
CDR3 DNA: TGTGCCAGCAGCCGCGAAGGGACAGGGGACGCTTTCTTT
clone size: NA
D gene: TRBD1
J gene: TRBJ1-1
V gene: TRBV7-3

CDR3 protein: CAISEPQGNNGELFF
CDR3 DNA: TGTGCCATCAGTGAGCCACAGGGGAATAACGGGGAGCTGTTTTTT
clone size: NA
D gene: TRBD1
J gene: TRBJ2-2
V gene: TRBV10-3

CDR3 protein: CASSVDLRDTQYF
CDR3 DNA: TGTGCCAGCAGCGTAGATCTGAGAGATACGCAGTATTTT
clone size: NA
D gene: NA
J gene: TRBJ2-3
V gene: TRBV9

CDR3 protein: CASSPAQSGEKLFF
CDR3 DNA: TGCGCCAGCAGTCCAGCTCAGAGCGGCGAAAAACTGTTTTTT
clone size: few
D gene: NA
J gene: TRBJ1-4
V gene: TRBV10-1

CDR3 protein: CASSDPLATSGVYNEQFF
CDR3 DNA: TGTGCCAGCAGTGATCCGCTAGCAACTAGCGGGGTCTACAATGAGCAGTTCTTC
clone size: NA
D gene: TRBD2
J gene: TRBJ2-1
V gene: TRBV25-1

CDR3 protein: CASSLETGYEKLFF
CDR3 DNA: TGTGCCAGCAGCTTGGAGACAGGGTATGAAAAACTGTTTTTT
clone size: NA
D gene: TRBD1
J gene: TRBJ1-4
V gene: TRBV5-6

CDR3 protein: CASSQEGTSGRAIFF
CDR3 DNA: TGCGCCAGCAGCCAAGAGGGGACTAGCGGGAGGGCCATTTTCTTC
clone size: NA
D gene: TRBD2
J gene: TRBJ2-1
V gene: TRBV4-1

CDR3 protein: CASSPGGRPFKIF
CDR3 DNA: TGTGCCAGCAGCCCAGGGGGCAGGCCCTTCAAAATCTTC
clone size: NA
D gene: TRBD1
J gene: TRBJ2-1
V gene: TRBV28

CDR3 protein: CASSPQGGRDGELFF
CDR3 DNA: TGTGCCAGCAGCCCCCAAGGGGGGCGGGACGGGGAGCTGTTTTTT
clone size: once
D gene: NA
J gene: TRBJ2-2
V gene: TRBV6-6

CDR3 protein: CASSFGGSMLHEQYF
CDR3 DNA: TGCGCCAGCAGCTTCGGCGGGAGTATGTTGCACGAGCAGTACTTC
clone size: NA
D gene: TRBD2
J gene: TRBJ2-7
V gene: TRBV5-1

CDR3 protein: CASSKPGQGNYGYTF
CDR3 DNA: TGTGCCAGCAGTAAACCGGGACAGGGGAACTATGGCTACACCTTC
clone size: NA
D gene: TRBD1
J gene: TRBJ1-2
V gene: TRBV28

CDR3 protein: CASSPGQGNTEAFF
CDR3 DNA: TGCGCCAGCAGCCCCGGACAGGGGAACACTGAAGCTTTCTTT
clone size: NA
D gene: TRBD1
J gene: TRBJ1-1
V gene: TRBV5-1